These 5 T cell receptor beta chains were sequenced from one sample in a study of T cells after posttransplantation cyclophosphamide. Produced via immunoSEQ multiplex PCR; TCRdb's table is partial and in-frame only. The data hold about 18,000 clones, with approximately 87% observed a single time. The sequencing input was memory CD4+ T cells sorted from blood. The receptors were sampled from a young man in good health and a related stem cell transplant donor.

The CDR3 protein is CASSFNPAETGELFF. The CDR3 DNA is TGCGCCAGCAGCTTTAACCCGGCGGAAACCGGGGAGCTGTTTTTT. This rearrangement joins TRBV5-1 to TRBJ2-2; D remains ambiguous. This CDR3 region has 15 residues. The germline V gene encodes CDR1 SGHRS and CDR2 YFSETQ. Deletions cut 2 bases from V and 5 bases from J, with 13 bases between.

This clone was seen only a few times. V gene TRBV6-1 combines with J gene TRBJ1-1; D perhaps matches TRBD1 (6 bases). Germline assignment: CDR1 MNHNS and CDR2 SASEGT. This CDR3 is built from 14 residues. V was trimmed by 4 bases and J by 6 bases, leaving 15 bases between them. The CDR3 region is CASSANTGIAEAFF. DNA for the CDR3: TGTGCCAGCAGTGCGAATACAGGGATAGCTGAAGCTTTCTTT.

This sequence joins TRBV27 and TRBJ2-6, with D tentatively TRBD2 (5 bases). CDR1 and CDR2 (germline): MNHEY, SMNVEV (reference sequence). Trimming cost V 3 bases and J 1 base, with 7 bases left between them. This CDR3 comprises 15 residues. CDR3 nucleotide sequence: TGTGCCAGCAGTTTGAGGGAATCTGGGGCCAACGTCCTGACTTTC. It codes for CASSLRESGANVLTF.

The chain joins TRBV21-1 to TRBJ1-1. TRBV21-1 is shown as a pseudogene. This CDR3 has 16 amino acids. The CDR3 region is CASSKESGGRGTEAFF. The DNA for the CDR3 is TGTGCCAGCAGCAAAGAGTCGGGGGGGCGAGGGACTGAAGCTTTCTTT.

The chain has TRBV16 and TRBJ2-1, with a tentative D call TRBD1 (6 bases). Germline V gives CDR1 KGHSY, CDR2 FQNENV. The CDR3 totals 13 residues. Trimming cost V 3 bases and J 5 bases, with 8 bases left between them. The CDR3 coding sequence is TGTGCCAGCAGCCAGTACAGGGACAATGAGCAGTTCTTC. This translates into CASSQYRDNEQFF.